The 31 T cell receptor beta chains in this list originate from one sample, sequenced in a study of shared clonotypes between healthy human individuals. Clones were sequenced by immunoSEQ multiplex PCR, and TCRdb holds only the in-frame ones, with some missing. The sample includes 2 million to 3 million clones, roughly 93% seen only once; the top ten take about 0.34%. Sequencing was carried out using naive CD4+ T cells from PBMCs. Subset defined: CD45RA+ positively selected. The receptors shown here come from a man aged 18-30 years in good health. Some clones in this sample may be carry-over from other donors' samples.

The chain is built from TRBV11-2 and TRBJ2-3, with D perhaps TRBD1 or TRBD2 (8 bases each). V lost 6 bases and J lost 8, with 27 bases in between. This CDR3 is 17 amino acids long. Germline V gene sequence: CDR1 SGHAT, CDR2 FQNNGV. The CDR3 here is CASSHQGAGGPMSTQYF. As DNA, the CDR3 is TGTGCCAGCAGTCACCAGGGGGCGGGAGGTCCAATGAGTACGCAGTATTTT.

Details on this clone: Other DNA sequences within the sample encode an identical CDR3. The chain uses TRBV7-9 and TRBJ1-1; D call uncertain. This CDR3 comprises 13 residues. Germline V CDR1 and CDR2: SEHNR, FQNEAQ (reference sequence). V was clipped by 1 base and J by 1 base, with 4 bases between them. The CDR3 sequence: CASSLETNTEAFF. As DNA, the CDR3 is TGTGCCAGCAGCTTAGAAACGAACACTGAAGCTTTCTTT.

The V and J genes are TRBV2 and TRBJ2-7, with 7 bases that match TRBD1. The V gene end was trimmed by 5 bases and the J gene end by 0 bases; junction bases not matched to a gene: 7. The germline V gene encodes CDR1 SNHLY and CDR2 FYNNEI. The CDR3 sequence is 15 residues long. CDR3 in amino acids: CASSPRTGRSYEQYF. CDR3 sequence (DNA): TGTGCCAGCAGTCCCCGGACAGGACGCTCCTACGAGCAGTACTTC.

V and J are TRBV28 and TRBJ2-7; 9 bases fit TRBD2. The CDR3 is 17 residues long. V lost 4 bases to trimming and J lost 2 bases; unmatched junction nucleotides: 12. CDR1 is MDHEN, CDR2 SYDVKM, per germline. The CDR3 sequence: CASSSQGLTSGAYEQYF. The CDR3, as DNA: TGTGCCAGCAGTTCGCAGGGGTTGACTAGCGGCGCCTACGAGCAGTACTTC.

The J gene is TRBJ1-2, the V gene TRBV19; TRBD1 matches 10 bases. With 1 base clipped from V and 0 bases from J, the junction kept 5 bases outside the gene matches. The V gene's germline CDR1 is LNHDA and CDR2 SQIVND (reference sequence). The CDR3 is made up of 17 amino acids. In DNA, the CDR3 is TGTGCCAGTAGTATAGTTCTGGGACAGGGGCCTAACTATGGCTACACCTTC. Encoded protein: CASSIVLGQGPNYGYTF.

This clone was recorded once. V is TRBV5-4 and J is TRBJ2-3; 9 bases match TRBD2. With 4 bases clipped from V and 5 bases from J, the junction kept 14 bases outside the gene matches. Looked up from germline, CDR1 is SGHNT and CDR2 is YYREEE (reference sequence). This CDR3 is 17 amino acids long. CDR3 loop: CASSPGGGGRVRDTQYF. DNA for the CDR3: TGTGCCAGCAGCCCCGGGGGGGGCGGGAGGGTGAGAGATACGCAGTATTTT.

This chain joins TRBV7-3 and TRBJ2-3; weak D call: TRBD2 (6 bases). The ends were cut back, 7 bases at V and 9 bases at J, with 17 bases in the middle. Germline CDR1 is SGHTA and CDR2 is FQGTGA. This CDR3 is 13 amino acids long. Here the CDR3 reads CASTQMGGGTQYF. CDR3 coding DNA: TGTGCCAGCACCCAGATGGGCGGAGGGACGCAGTATTTT.

The CDR3 loop is CAISPRRGGPSTDTQYF. The CDR3 DNA sequence: TGTGCCATCAGTCCTCGGAGGGGGGGACCTAGCACAGATACGCAGTATTTT. This chain joins TRBV10-3 and TRBJ2-3; D might be TRBD2 (7 bases). This CDR3 comprises 17 residues. Germline V gene lookup returns CDR1 ENHRY and CDR2 SYGVKD. Trimming stripped 5 bases from V and 0 bases from J, with 18 bases between.

The CDR3 sequence: CASSPRWGVGNEQFF. The CDR3 DNA follows: TGTGCCAGCAGCCCCCGCTGGGGCGTAGGGAATGAGCAGTTCTTC. The gene calls are TRBV9 and TRBJ2-1; D is possibly TRBD1 (5 bases). V lost 4 bases to trimming and J lost 7 bases, with 18 bases between them. Germline CDR1 reads SGDLS; CDR2 reads YYNGEE. This CDR3 has 15 amino acids.

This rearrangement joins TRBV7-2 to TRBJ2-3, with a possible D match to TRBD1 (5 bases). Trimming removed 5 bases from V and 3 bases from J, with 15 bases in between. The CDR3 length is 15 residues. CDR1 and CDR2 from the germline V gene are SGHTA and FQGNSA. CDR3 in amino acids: CASSPAGRATDTQYF. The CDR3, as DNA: TGTGCCAGCAGCCCTGCTGGCAGGGCTACAGATACGCAGTATTTT.

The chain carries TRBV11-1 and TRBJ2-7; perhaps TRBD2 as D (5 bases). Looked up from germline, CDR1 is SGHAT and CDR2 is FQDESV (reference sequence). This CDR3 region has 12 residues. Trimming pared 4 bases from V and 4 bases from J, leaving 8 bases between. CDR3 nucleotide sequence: TGTGCCAGCAGCTCCGGAGGTTACGAGCAGTACTTC. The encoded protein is CASSSGGYEQYF.

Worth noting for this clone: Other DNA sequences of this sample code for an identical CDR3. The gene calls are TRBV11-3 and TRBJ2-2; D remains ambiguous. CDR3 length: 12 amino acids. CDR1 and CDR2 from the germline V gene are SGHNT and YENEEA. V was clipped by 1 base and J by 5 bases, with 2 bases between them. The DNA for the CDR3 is TGTGCCAGCAGCTTAGGAACCGGGGAGCTGTTTTTT. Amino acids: CASSLGTGELFF.

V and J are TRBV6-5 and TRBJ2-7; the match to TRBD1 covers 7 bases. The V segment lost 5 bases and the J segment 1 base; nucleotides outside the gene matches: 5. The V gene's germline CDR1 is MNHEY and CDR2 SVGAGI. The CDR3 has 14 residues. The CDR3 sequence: CASSKPGQSYEQYF. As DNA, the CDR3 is TGTGCCAGCAGTAAACCGGGACAGTCCTACGAGCAGTACTTC.

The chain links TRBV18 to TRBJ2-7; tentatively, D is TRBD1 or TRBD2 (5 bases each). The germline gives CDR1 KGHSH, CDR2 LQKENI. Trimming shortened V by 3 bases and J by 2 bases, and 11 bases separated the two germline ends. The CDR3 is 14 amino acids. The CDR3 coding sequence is TGTGCCAGCTCACCCGACGTGGGACCCTACGAGCAGTACTTC. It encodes CASSPDVGPYEQYF.

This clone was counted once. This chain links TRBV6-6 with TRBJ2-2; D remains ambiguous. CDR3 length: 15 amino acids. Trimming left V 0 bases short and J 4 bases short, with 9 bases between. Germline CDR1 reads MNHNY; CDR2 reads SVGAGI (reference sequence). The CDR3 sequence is CASSYSDAVTGELFF. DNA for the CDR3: TGTGCCAGCAGTTACTCGGACGCGGTCACCGGGGAGCTGTTTTTT.

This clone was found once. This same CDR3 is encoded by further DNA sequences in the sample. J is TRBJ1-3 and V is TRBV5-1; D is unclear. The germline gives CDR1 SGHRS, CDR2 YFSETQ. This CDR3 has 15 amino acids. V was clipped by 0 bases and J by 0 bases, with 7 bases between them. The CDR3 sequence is CASSLAGDSGNTIYF. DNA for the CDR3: TGCGCCAGCAGCTTGGCCGGGGACTCTGGAAACACCATATATTTT.

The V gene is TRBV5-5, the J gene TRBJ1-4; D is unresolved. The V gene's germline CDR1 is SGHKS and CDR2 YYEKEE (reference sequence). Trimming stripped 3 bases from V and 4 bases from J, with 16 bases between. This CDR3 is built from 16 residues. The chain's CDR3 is CASSYEWVAGNEKLFF. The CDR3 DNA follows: TGTGCCAGCAGCTACGAGTGGGTTGCGGGTAATGAAAAACTGTTTTTT.

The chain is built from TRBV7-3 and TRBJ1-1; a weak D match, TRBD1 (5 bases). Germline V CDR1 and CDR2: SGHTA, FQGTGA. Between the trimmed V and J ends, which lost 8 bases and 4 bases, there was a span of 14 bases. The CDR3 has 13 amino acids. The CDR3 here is CASGTTAGTEAFF. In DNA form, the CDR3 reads TGTGCCAGCGGGACGACGGCCGGCACTGAAGCTTTCTTT.

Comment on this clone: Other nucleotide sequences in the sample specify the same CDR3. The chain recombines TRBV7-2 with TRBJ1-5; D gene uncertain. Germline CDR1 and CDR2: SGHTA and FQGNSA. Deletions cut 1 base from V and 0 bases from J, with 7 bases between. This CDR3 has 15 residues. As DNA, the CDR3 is TGTGCCAGCAGCTTAGTAGGAAATAGCAATCAGCCCCAGCATTTT. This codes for CASSLVGNSNQPQHF.

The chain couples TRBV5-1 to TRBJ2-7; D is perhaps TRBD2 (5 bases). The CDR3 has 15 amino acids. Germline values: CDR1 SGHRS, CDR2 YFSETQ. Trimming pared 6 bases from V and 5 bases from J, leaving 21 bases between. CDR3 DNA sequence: TGCGCCAGCACCCCCGGCCTGCTTACTAGTAACGAGCAGTACTTC. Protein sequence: CASTPGLLTSNEQYF.

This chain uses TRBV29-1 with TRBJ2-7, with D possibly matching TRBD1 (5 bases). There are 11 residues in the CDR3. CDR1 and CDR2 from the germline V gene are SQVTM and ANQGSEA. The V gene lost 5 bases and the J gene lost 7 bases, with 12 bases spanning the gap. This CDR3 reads CSVYTPGEQYF. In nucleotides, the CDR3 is TGCAGCGTTTACACCCCAGGGGAGCAGTACTTC.

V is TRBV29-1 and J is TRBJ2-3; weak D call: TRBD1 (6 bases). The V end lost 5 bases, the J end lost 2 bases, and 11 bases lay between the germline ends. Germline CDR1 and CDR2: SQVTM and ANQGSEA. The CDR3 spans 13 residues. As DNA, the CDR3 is TGCAGCGTTAGACAGGATTTCACAGATACGCAGTATTTT. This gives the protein CSVRQDFTDTQYF.

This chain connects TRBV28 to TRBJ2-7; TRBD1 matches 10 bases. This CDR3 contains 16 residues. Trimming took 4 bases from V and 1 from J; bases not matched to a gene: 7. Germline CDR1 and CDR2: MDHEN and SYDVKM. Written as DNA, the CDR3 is TGTGCCAGCAGTTACCCGCCGGGACAGGGGTCCTACGAGCAGTACTTC. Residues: CASSYPPGQGSYEQYF. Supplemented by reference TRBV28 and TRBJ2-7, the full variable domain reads DVKVTQSSRYLVKRTGEKVFLECVQDMDHENMFWYRQDPGLGLRLIYFSYDVKMKEKGDIPEGYSVSREKKERFSLILESASTNQTSMYLCASSYPPGQGSYEQYFGPGTRLTVT.

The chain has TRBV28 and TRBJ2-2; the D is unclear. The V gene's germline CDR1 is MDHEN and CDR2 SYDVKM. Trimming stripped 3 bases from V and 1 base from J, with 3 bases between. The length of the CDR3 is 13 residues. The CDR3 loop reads CASSFWNTGELFF. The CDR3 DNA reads TGTGCCAGCAGTTTTTGGAACACCGGGGAGCTGTTTTTT. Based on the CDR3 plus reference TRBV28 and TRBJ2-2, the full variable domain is DVKVTQSSRYLVKRTGEKVFLECVQDMDHENMFWYRQDPGLGLRLIYFSYDVKMKEKGDIPEGYSVSREKKERFSLILESASTNQTSMYLCASSFWNTGELFFGEGSRLTVL.

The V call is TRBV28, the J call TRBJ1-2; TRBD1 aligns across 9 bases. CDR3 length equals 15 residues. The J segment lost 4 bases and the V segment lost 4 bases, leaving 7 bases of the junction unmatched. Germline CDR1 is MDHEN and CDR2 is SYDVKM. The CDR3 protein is CASSYGTGNLYGYTF. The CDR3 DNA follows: TGTGCCAGCAGTTACGGGACAGGGAACCTCTATGGCTACACCTTC.

Here the CDR3 reads CASSLVVPLGGELFF. DNA of the CDR3: TGTGCCAGCAGCTTAGTTGTACCCCTAGGCGGGGAGCTGTTTTTT. The J gene is TRBJ2-2, the V gene TRBV11-3; D remains ambiguous. CDR1 and CDR2 (germline): SGHNT, YENEEA. The CDR3 loop spans 15 amino acids. V lost 1 base and J lost 7, with 13 bases in between.

The chain's CDR3 is CASSRGALDTGELFF. CDR3 nucleotide sequence: TGCGCCAGCAGTAGAGGAGCTCTCGACACCGGGGAGCTGTTTTTT. The chain couples TRBV5-1 to TRBJ2-2, with D hard to call. The CDR3 extends over 15 amino acids. V gave up 5 bases and J gave up 3 bases, with 14 bases separating them. Per the germline V gene, CDR1 is SGHRS and CDR2 is YFSETQ.

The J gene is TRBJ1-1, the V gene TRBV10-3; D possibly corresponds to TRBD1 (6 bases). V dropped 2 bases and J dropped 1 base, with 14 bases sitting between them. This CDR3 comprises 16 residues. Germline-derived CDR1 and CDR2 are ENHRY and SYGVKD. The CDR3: CAISEPDRQGNTEAFF. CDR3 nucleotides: TGTGCCATCAGTGAGCCCGACAGGCAGGGGAACACTGAAGCTTTCTTT.

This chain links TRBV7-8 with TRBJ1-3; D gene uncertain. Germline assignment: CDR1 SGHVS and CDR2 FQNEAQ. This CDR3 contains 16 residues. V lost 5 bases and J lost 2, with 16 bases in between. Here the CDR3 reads CASSPITPTTGNTIYF. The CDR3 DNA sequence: TGTGCCAGCAGCCCTATTACCCCGACGACTGGAAACACCATATATTTT.

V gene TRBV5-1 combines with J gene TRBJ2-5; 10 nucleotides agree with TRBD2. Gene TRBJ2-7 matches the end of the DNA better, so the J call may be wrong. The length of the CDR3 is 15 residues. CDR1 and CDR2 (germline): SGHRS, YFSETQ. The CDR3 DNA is TGCGCCAGCAGCTTAGTAGCGGGAGGAATCTACGAGCAGTACTTC. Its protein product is CASSLVAGGIYEQYF.

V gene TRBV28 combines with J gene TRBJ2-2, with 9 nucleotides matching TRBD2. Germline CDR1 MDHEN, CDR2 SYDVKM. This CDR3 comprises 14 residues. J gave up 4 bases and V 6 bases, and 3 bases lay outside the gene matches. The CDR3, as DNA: TGTGCCAGCAGCGGACTAGCGAGCACCGGGGAGCTGTTTTTT. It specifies CASSGLASTGELFF.